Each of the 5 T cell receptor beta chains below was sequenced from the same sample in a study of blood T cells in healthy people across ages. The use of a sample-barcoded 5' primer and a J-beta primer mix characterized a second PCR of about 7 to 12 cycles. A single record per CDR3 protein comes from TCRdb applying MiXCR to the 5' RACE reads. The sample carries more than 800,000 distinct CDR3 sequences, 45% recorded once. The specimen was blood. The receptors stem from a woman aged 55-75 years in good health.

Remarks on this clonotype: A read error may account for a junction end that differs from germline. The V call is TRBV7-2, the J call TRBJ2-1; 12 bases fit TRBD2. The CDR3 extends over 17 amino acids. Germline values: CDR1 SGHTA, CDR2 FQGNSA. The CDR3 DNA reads TGTGCCAGCAGCTTAGAGTGGGCTAGCGGGAGGGTAAATGGGCAGTTCTTC. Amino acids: CASSLEWASGRVNGQFF.

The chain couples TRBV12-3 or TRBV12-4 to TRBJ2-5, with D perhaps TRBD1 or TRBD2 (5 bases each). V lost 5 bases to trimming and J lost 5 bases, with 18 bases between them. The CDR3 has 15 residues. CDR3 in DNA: TGTGCCAGCAGTCTCCTCGGGGCCCCCCGGGAGACCCAGTACTTC. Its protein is CASSLLGAPRETQYF.

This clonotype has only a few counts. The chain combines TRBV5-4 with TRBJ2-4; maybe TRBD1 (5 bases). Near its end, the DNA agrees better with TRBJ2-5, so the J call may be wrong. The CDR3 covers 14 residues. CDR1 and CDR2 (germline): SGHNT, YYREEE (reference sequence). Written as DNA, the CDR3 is TGTGCCAGCAGTCGACAGACCCTCCAAGAGACCCAGTACTTC. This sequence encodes CASSRQTLQETQYF.

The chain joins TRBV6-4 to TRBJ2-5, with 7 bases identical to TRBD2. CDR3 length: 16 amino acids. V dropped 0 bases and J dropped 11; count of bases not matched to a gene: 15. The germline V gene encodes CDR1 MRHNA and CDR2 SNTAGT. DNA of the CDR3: TGTGCCAGCAGTGACTCGGGGGGGAGGGCCCCCAATGAGCAGTACTTC. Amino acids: CASSDSGGRAPNEQYF.

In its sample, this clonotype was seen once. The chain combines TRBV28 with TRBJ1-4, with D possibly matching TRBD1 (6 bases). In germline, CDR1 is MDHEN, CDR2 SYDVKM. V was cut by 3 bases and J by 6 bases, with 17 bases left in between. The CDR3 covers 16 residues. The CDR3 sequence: CASSLGLGGLDEKLFF. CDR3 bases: TGTGCCAGCAGTTTGGGGCTTGGGGGCCTCGATGAAAAACTGTTTTTT.